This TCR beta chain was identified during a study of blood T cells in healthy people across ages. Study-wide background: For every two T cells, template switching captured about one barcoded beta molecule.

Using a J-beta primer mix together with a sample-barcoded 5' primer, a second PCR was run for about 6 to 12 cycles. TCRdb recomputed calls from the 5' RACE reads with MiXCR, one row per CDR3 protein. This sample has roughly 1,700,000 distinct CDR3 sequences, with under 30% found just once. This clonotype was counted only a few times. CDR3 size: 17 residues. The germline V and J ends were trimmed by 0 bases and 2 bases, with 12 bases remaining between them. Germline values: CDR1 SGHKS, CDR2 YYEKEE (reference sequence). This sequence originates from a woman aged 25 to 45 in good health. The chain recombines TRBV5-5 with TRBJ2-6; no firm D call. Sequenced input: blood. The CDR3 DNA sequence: TGTGCCAGCAGCTTGGATGTCCCAGACGCTGGGGCCAACGTCCTGACTTTC. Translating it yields CASSLDVPDAGANVLTF.